This T cell receptor beta chain was recovered during a study of OX40 agonist ivuxolimab in advanced cancers. General observations from the study: Antigen specificity was not determined for the expanded peripheral T cells.

V was clipped by 0 bases and J by 5 bases, with 14 bases between them. The CDR3 is made up of 15 amino acids. The germline CDR1 and CDR2 sequences are SGHRS and YFSETQ. On this clone itself: The antigen is undetermined.

Measured with immunoSEQ multiplex PCR; TCRdb has only the in-frame clones, and not every one. The sample records 70,000 to 95,000 clones, roughly 92% being singletons. The chain uses TRBV5-1 and TRBJ2-5, with D possibly being TRBD2 (6 bases). The receptor was derived from an adult with an advanced solid tumor such as melanoma, head and neck, liver or kidney cancer. Sequenced material: CD4+ or CD8+ T cells sorted from blood, taken in a trial of the OX40 agonist ivuxolimab. The CDR3 reads CASSLDGRGGETQYF. DNA for the CDR3: TGCGCCAGCAGCTTGGATGGGAGAGGAGGGGAGACCCAGTACTTC.